Sequencing of this T cell receptor (beta chain) was carried out in a study of blood T cell repertoires in COVID-19. Study context: There were acute and convalescent COVID-19 samples, and they came from the United States, Italy and Spain.

In the original workflow: Estimation of nucleated cell counts relied on the amplification of reference gene primers. Generated by immunoSEQ multiplex PCR, the TCRdb table keeps only in-frame clones and is missing some. D and trimming come from the DNA, and the V and J calls and clone size come from that table. The profile shows around 170,000 clones, less than 90% of them singletons. J gave up 6 bases and V 2 bases, and 11 bases lay outside the gene matches. CDR1 SGDLS and CDR2 YYNGEE come from the germline V gene. This CDR3 spans 17 amino acids. This study enrolled people aged about 18 to 100 from approximately 24 US geographic areas. Participants were placed into cohorts based on the clinical history they reported.

This chain links TRBV9 with TRBJ2-3, with 11 bases lining up with TRBD2. The sequenced material came from PBMCs or T cells enriched from blood (not recorded which). The sequence was obtained from a woman in her 50s who had recovered from COVID-19. CDR3 nucleotide sequence: TGTGCCAGCAGCGTTAGTCCGGGACTAGCGGCGGAGGATACGCAGTATTTT. It specifies CASSVSPGLAAEDTQYF.